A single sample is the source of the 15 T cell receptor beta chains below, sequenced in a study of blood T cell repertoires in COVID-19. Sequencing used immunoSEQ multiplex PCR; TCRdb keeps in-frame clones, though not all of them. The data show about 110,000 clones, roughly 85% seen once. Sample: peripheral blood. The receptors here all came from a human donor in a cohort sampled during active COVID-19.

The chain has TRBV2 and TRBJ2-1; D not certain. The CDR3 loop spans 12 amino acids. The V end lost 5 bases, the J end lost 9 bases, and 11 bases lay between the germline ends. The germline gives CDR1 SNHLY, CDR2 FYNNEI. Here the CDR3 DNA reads TGTGCCAGCAGTTACCACTGGGCTGAGCAGTTCTTC. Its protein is CASSYHWAEQFF.

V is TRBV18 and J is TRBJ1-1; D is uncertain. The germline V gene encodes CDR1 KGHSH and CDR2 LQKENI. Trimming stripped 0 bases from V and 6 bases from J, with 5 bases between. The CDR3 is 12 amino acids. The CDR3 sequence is CASSPPVAEAFF. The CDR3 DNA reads TGTGCCAGCTCACCACCCGTCGCTGAAGCTTTCTTT.

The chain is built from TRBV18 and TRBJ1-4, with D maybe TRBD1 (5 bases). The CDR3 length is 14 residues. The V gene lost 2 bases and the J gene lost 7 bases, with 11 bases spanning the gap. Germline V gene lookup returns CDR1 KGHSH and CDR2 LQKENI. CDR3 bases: TGTGCCAGCTCACCATTGGGAGGGGCTGAAAAACTGTTTTTT. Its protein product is CASSPLGGAEKLFF.

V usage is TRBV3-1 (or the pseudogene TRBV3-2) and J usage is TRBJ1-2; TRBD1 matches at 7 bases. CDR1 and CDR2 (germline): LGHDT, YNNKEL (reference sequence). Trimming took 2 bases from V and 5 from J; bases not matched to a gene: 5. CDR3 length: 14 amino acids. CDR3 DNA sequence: TGTGCCAGCAGCCAACGGCTCAGGGGGTATGGCTACACCTTC. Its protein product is CASSQRLRGYGYTF.

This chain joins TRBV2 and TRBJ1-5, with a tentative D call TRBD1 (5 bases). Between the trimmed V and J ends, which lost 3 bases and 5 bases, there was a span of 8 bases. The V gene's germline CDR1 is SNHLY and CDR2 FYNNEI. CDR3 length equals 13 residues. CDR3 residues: CASSEDTYQPQHF. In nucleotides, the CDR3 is TGTGCCAGCAGTGAGGACACCTATCAGCCCCAGCATTTT.

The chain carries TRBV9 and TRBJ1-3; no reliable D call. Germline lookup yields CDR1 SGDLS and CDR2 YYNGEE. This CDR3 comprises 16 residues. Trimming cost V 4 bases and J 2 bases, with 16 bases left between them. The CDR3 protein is CASSPIGGKAGNTIYF. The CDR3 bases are TGTGCCAGCAGCCCCATTGGCGGGAAGGCTGGAAACACCATATATTTT.

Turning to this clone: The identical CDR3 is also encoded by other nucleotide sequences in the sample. CDR3 DNA sequence: TGTGCCAGCAGCTTACAGGGGAACTATGGCTACACCTTC. Its protein is CASSLQGNYGYTF. V is TRBV5-4 and J is TRBJ1-2, with TRBD1 matching over 7 bases. This CDR3 has 13 amino acids. Germline V CDR1 and CDR2: SGHNT, YYREEE (reference sequence). V gave up 2 bases and J gave up 2 bases; unmatched junction bases: 0.

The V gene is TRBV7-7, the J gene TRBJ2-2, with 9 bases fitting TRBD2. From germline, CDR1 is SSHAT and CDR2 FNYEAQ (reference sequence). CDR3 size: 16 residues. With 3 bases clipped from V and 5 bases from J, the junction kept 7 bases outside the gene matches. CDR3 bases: TGTGCCAGCAGCTTTCAGCGGGGGGCGGGGACCGGGGAGCTGTTTTTT. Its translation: CASSFQRGAGTGELFF.

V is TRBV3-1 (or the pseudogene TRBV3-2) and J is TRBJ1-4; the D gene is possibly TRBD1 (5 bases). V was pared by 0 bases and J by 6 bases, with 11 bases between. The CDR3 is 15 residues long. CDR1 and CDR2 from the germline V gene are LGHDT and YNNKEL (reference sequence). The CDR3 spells CASSQDTSGDEKLFF. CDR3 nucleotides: TGTGCCAGCAGCCAAGACACCTCGGGGGATGAAAAACTGTTTTTT.

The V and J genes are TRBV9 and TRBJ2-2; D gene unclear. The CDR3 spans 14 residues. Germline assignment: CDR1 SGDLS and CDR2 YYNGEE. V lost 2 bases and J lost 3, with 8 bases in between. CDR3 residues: CASSVTVYTGELFF. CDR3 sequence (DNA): TGTGCCAGCAGCGTCACGGTGTACACCGGGGAGCTGTTTTTT.

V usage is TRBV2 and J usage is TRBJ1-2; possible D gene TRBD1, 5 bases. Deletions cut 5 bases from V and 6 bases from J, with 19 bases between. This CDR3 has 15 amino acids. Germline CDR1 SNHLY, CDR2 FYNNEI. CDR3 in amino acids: CASSRDSPTADGYTF. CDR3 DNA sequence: TGTGCCAGCAGTAGAGACAGCCCTACTGCTGATGGCTACACCTTC.

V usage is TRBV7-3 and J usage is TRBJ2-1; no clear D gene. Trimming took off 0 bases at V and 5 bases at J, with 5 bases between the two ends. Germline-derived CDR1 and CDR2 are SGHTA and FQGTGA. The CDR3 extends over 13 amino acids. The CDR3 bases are TGTGCCAGCAGCTTAACACCAGACAATGAGCAGTTCTTC. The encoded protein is CASSLTPDNEQFF. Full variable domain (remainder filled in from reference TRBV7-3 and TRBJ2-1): GAGVSQTPSNKVTEKGKYVELRCDPISGHTALYWYRQSLGQGPEFLIYFQGTGAADDSGLPNDRFFAVRPEGSVSTLKIQRTERGDSAVYLCASSLTPDNEQFFGPGTRLTVL.

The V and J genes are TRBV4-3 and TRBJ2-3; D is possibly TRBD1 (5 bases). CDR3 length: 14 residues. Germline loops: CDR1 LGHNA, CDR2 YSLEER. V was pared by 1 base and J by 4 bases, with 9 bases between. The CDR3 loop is CASSQVTGSDTQYF. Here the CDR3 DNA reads TGCGCCAGCAGCCAAGTTACAGGTTCAGATACGCAGTATTTT.

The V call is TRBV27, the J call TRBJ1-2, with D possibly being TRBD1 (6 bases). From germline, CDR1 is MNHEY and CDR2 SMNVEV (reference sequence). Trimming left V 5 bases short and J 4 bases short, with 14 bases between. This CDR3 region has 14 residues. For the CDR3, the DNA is TGTGCCAGCAGTGGAGCAGGGGAACGCTATGGCTACACCTTC. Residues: CASSGAGERYGYTF.

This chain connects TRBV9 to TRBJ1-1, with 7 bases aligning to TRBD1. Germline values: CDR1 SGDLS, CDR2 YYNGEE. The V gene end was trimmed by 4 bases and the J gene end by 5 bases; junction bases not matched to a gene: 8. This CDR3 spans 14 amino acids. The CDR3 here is CASSPGTVRTEAFF. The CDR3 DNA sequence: TGTGCCAGCAGCCCAGGGACAGTTCGTACTGAAGCTTTCTTT. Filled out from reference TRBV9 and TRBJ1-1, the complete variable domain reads DSGVTQTPKHLITATGQRVTLRCSPRSGDLSVYWYQQSLDQGLQFLIQYYNGEERAKGNILERFSAQQFPDLHSELNLSSLELGDSALYFCASSPGTVRTEAFFGQGTRLTVV.